The sequence of this TCR beta chain was determined in a study of T cell changes during pregnancy in multiple sclerosis. Measured with immunoSEQ multiplex PCR; TCRdb has only the in-frame clones, and not every one. Of approximately 34,000 clones listed, over 75% are singletons. There are 15 residues in the CDR3. Trimming removed 4 bases from V and 3 bases from J; junction bases left unmatched: 5. Germline CDR1 is SEHNR and CDR2 is FQNEAQ (reference sequence). The sample here was CD8+ T cells from peripheral blood mononuclear cells, taken in the first trimester of pregnancy. The source is a female donor with multiple sclerosis, enrolled in a pregnancy study. The genes are TRBV7-9 and TRBJ2-4; 8 bases agree with TRBD1. This CDR3 reads CASSSGGDSKNIQYF. The CDR3 nucleotides are TGTGCCAGCAGCTCAGGGGGCGACAGCAAAAACATTCAGTACTTC.